The 5 T cell receptor beta chains listed next were all sequenced from one sample in a study of cytomegalovirus exposure and HLA in healthy donors (TCRdb year 2017). The library was built by means of the immunoSEQ multiplex PCR assay. For the multiplex PCR, a mixture combining 60 forward primers for TCR Vbeta segments and 13 reverse primers for TCR Jbeta segments was used. TCRdb mirrors the immuneACCESS table, restricted to in-frame sequences. Some clones are absent from its copies; in checked studies, under half trace to an unresolved V gene, and the reason for the others is unknown. The sample contains about 140,000 clones, 73% of them found a single time. Around 1.4% of the sample goes to the ten largest clones. The material sequenced was PBMCs. Source of these receptors: a woman aged 35 to 49 in good health and CMV-seronegative.

V gene TRBV6-1 combines with J gene TRBJ2-7; 11 nucleotides match TRBD2. The CDR3 has 16 amino acids. In germline, CDR1 is MNHNS, CDR2 SASEGT. V trimming: 1 base; J trimming: 5 bases; junction bases outside the gene matches: 7. CDR3 nucleotides: TGTGCCAGCAGTGAAGTTAGCGGGGGGGCTAGCGACGAGCAGTACTTC. This encodes CASSEVSGGASDEQYF.

This chain links TRBV19 with TRBJ2-3; D is perhaps TRBD1 (5 bases). The CDR3 is 14 amino acids. V was cut by 4 bases and J by 6 bases, with 14 bases left in between. CDR1 LNHDA and CDR2 SQIVND come from the germline V gene (reference sequence). Here the CDR3 DNA reads TGTGCCAGTAGTAGGGCAGACAGCCTCGATACGCAGTATTTT. Amino acids: CASSRADSLDTQYF.

This clone was counted only a few times. V gene TRBV7-3 combines with J gene TRBJ1-1, with D hard to call. This CDR3 has 14 residues. The germline V gene has CDR1 SGHTA and CDR2 FQGTGA. V lost 3 bases and J 1 base, leaving 9 bases between the germline ends. This CDR3 reads CASSFGGENTEAFF. The CDR3 nucleotides read TGTGCCAGCAGCTTTGGCGGGGAGAACACTGAAGCTTTCTTT.

The chain combines TRBV5-4 with TRBJ2-7; D gene unclear. The CDR3 is 14 amino acids. The germline V gene encodes CDR1 SGHNT and CDR2 YYREEE (reference sequence). The ends were cut back, 0 bases at V and 2 bases at J, with 9 bases in the middle. In nucleotides, the CDR3 is TGTGCCAGCAGCTTGGACAGTCAAACCTACGAGCAGTACTTC. This gives the protein CASSLDSQTYEQYF.

The chain joins TRBV11-2 to TRBJ1-2; D remains unclear. V lost 5 bases and J 2 bases, leaving 21 bases between the germline ends. This CDR3 contains 17 residues. Germline V gene sequence: CDR1 SGHAT, CDR2 FQNNGV. The CDR3 bases are TGTGCCAGCAGCGCACTTAAGTCGACACTCCTAAACTATGGCTACACCTTC. It translates to CASSALKSTLLNYGYTF.